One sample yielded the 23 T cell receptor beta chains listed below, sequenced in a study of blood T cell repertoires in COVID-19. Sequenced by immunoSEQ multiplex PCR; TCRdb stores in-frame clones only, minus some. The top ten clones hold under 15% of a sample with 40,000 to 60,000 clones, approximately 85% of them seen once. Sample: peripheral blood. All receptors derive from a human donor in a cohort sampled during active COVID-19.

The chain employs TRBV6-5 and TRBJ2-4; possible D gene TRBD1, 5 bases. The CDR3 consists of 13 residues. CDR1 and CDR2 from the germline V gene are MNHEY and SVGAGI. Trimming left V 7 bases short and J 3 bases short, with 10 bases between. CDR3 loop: CASTIGDKNIQYF. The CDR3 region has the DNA TGTGCCAGCACGATAGGGGACAAAAACATTCAGTACTTC.

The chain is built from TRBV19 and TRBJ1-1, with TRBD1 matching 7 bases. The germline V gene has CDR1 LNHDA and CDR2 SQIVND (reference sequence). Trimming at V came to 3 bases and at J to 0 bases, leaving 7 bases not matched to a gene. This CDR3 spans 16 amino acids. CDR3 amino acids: CASSMTGRRMNTEAFF. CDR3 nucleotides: TGTGCCAGTAGTATGACAGGGAGGAGGATGAACACTGAAGCTTTCTTT.

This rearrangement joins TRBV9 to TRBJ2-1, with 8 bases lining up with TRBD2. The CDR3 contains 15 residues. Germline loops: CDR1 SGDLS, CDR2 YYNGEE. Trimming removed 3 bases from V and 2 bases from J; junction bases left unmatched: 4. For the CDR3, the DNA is TGTGCCAGCAGCGCTAGCGGGTGGACCTACAATGAGCAGTTCTTC. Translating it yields CASSASGWTYNEQFF.

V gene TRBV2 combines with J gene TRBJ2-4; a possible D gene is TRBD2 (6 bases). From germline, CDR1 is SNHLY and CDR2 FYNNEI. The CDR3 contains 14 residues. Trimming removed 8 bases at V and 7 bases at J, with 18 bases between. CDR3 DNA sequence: TGTGCCAGCTCCGACGGGGGACTTGGGAACATTCAGTACTTC. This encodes CASSDGGLGNIQYF.

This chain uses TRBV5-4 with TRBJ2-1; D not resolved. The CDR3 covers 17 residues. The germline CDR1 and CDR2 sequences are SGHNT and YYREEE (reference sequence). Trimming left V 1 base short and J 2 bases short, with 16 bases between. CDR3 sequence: CASSLFSRLPTYNEQFF. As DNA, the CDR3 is TGTGCCAGCAGCTTGTTTTCTAGACTCCCAACCTACAATGAGCAGTTCTTC.

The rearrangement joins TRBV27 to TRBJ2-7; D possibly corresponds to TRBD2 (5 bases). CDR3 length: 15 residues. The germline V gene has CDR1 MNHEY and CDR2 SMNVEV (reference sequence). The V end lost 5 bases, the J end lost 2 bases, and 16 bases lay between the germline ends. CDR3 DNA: TGTGCCAGCAGTACGCCGGGAACACCCCCCTACGAGCAGTACTTC. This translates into CASSTPGTPPYEQYF.

CDR3 bases: TGTGCCAGCAGTCCCAGGACACCGAACACTGAAGCTTTCTTT. This gives the protein CASSPRTPNTEAFF. The V call is TRBV6-6, the J call TRBJ1-1; D is possibly TRBD1 (5 bases). There are 14 residues in the CDR3. Trimming left V 5 bases short and J 1 base short, with 11 bases between. Looked up from germline, CDR1 is MNHNY and CDR2 is SVGAGI (reference sequence).

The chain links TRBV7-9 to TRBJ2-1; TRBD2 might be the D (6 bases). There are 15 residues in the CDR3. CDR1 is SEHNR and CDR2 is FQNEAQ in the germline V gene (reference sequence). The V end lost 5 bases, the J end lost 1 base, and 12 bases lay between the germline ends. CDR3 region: CASSPPGASYNEQFF. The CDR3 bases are TGTGCCAGCAGCCCCCCGGGAGCTTCCTACAATGAGCAGTTCTTC.

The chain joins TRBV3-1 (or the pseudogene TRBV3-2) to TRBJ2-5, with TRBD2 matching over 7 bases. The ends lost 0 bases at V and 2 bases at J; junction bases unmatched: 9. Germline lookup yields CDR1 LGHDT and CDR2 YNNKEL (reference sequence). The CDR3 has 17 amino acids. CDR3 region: CASSQDKLARKQETQYF. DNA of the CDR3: TGTGCCAGCAGCCAAGATAAACTAGCGCGCAAACAAGAGACCCAGTACTTC.

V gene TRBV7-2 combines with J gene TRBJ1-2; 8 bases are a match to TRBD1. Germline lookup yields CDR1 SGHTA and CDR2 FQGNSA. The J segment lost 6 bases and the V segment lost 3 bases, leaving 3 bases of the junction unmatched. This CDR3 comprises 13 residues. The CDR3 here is CASSFGQGDGYTF. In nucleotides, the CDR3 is TGTGCCAGCAGCTTTGGACAGGGCGATGGCTACACCTTC.

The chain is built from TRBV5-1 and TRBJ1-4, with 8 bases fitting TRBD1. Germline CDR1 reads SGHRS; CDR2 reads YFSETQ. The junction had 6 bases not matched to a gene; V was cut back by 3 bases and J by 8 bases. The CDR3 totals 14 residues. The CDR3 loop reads CASSSGQGQEKLFF. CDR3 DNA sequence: TGCGCCAGCAGCTCTGGACAGGGCCAGGAAAAACTGTTTTTT.

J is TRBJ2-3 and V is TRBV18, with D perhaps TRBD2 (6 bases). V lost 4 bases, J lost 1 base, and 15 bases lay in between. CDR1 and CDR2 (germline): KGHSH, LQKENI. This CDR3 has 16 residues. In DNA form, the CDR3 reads TGTGCCAGCTCACAACCCGGATTAGCGGGCACAGATACGCAGTATTTT. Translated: CASSQPGLAGTDTQYF.

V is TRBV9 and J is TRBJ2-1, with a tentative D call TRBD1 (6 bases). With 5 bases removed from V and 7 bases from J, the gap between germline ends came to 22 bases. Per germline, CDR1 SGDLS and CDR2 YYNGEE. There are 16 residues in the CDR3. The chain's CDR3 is CASSPEKGPGANEQFF. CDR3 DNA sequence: TGTGCCAGCAGTCCCGAAAAAGGACCAGGGGCAAATGAGCAGTTCTTC.

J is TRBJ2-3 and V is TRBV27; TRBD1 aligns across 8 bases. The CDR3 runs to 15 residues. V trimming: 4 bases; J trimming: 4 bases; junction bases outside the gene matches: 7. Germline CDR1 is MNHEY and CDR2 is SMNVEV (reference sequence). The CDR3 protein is CASSWTGRVADTQYF. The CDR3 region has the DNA TGTGCCAGCAGTTGGACAGGGCGGGTTGCAGATACGCAGTATTTT.

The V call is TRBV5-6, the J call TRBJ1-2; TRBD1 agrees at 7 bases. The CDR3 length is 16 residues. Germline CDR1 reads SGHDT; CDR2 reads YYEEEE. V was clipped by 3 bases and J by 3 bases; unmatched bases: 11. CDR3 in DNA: TGTGCCAGCAGCTGGAAAGGAACCGGGACAGACTATGGCTACACCTTC. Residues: CASSWKGTGTDYGYTF.

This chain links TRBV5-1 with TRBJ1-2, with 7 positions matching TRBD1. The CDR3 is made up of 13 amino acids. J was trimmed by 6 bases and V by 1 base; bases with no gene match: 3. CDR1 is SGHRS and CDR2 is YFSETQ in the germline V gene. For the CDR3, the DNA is TGCGCCAGCAGCTTGACAGGGGCGGATGGCTACACCTTC. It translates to CASSLTGADGYTF. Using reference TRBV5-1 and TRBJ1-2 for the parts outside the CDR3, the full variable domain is KAGVTQTPRYLIKTRGQQVTLSCSPISGHRSVSWYQQTPGQGLQFLFEYFSETQRNKGNFPGRFSGRQFSNSRSEMNVSTLELGDSALYLCASSLTGADGYTFGSGTRLTVV.

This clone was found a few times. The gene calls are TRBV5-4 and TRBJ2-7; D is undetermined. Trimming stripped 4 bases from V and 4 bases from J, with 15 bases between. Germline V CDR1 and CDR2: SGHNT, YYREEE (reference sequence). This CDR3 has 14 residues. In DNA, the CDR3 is TGTGCCAGCAGCCCGCGGCCCTTACCTTACGAGCAGTACTTC. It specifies CASSPRPLPYEQYF.

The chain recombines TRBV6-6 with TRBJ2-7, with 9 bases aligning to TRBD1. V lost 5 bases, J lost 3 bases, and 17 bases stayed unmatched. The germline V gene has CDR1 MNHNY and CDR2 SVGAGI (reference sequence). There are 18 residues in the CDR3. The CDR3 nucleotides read TGTGCCAGCAGTCGGATCCGGGACAGGGCCTCGTTCAACTACGAGCAGTACTTC. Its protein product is CASSRIRDRASFNYEQYF.

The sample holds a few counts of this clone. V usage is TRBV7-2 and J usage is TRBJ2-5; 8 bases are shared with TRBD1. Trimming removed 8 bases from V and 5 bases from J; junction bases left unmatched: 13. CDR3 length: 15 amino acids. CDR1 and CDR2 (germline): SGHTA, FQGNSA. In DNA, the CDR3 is TGTGCCAGCGGTCCCCCAGGGACAGGCAAGGAGACCCAGTACTTC. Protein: CASGPPGTGKETQYF.

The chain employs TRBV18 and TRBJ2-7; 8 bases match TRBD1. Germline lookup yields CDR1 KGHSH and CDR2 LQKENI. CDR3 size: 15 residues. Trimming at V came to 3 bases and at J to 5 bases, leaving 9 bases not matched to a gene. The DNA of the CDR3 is TGTGCCAGCTCACCCCAGGACAGGGAGTCCCACGAGCAGTACTTC. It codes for CASSPQDRESHEQYF. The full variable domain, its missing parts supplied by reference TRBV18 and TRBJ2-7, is NAGVMQNPRHLVRRRGQEARLRCSPMKGHSHVYWYRQLPEEGLKFMVYLQKENIIDESGMPKERFSAEFPKEGPSILRIQQVVRGDSAAYFCASSPQDRESHEQYFGPGTRLTVT.

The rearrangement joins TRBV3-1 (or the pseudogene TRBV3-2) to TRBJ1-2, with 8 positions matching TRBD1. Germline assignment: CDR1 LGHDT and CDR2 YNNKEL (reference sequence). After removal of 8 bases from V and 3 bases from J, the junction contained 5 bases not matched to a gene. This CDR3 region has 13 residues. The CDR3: CASSGQGYYGYTF. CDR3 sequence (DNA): TGTGCCAGCTCCGGACAGGGTTACTATGGCTACACCTTC.

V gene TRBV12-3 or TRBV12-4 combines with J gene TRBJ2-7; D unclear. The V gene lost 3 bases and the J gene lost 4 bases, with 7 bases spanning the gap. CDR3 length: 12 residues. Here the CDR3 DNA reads TGTGCCAGCAGTTTGCACAGATACGAGCAGTACTTC. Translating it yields CASSLHRYEQYF.

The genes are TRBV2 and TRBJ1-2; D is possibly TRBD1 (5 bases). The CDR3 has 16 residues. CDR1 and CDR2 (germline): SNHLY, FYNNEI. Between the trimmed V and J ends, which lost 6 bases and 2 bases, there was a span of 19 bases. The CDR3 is CASSAMSGIRNYGYTF. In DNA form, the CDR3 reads TGTGCCAGCAGCGCGATGTCAGGGATTCGCAACTATGGCTACACCTTC.